The 11 T cell receptor beta chains given below trace back to one sample, sequenced in a study of T cell responses to AZD1222 COVID-19 vaccine. The method was immunoSEQ multiplex PCR; TCRdb's version includes in-frame clones alone and lacks a portion of them. The sample carries 130,000 or so clones, over 90% recorded once. The sample here was peripheral blood, taken on day 0 of AZD1222 vaccination. These TCRs come from an adult in good health.

V and J are TRBV2 and TRBJ2-7; 10 nucleotides line up with TRBD1. This CDR3 region has 14 residues. The trim removed 8 bases at V and 5 bases at J, leaving 9 bases unmatched. CDR1 and CDR2 from the germline V gene are SNHLY and FYNNEI. For the CDR3, the DNA is TGTGCCAGCGATCGGACAGGGGGACCTAACGAGCAGTACTTC. Amino acids: CASDRTGGPNEQYF. The full variable domain, with the rest looked up from reference TRBV2 and TRBJ2-7, is EPEVTQTPSHQVTQMGQEVILRCVPISNHLYFYWYRQILGQKVEFLVSFYNNEISEKSEIFDDQFSVERPDGSNFTLKIRSTKLEDSAMYFCASDRTGGPNEQYFGPGTRLTVT.

The chain joins TRBV19 to TRBJ1-2; 7 positions agree with TRBD1. The CDR3 is 13 residues long. Germline loops: CDR1 LNHDA, CDR2 SQIVND (reference sequence). The V gene end was trimmed by 3 bases and the J gene end by 7 bases; junction bases not matched to a gene: 5. The CDR3 bases are TGTGCCAGTAGTATCGGAGGGGGCAGTGGCTACACCTTC. Translated: CASSIGGGSGYTF.

The chain combines TRBV18 with TRBJ1-1; D unclear. Looked up from germline, CDR1 is KGHSH and CDR2 is LQKENI. V gave up 2 bases and J gave up 1 base, with 5 bases separating them. The CDR3 loop spans 13 amino acids. The CDR3 spells CASSPNANTEAFF. The DNA for the CDR3 is TGTGCCAGCTCACCAAACGCGAACACTGAAGCTTTCTTT.

This chain uses TRBV27 with TRBJ1-1; D uncertain. The CDR3 runs 14 residues. Trimming stripped 5 bases from V and 0 bases from J, with 10 bases between. Germline CDR1 and CDR2: MNHEY and SMNVEV (reference sequence). CDR3 nucleotide sequence: TGTGCCAGCAGTCTCGCCAGCATGAACACTGAAGCTTTCTTT. As protein: CASSLASMNTEAFF.

The chain has TRBV18 and TRBJ1-2; D is perhaps TRBD1 (5 bases). The germline CDR1 and CDR2 sequences are KGHSH and LQKENI. The length of the CDR3 is 14 residues. V lost 0 bases to trimming and J lost 4 bases, with 9 bases between them. CDR3 DNA sequence: TGTGCCAGCTCACCACCGATCGGGGGCTATGGCTACACCTTC. It encodes CASSPPIGGYGYTF.

The rearrangement links TRBV5-3 to TRBJ1-5, with D tentatively TRBD1 (6 bases). TRBV5-3 is noted as an ORF with a role that remains uncertain. With 5 bases removed from V and 6 bases from J, the gap between germline ends came to 18 bases. This CDR3 is 15 amino acids long. The CDR3 region has the DNA TGTGCCAGAAGACATGAGCGACAGGTCGGTCAGCCCCAGCATTTT. This sequence encodes CARRHERQVGQPQHF.

The V gene is TRBV6-5, the J gene TRBJ1-5; tentatively, D is TRBD1 (6 bases). V shed 6 bases and J shed 3 bases, with 12 bases lying between them. This CDR3 has 14 amino acids. Germline assignment: CDR1 MNHEY and CDR2 SVGAGI. This chain's CDR3 is CASSEGQFNQPQHF. The CDR3, as DNA: TGTGCCAGCAGCGAGGGACAATTCAATCAGCCCCAGCATTTT.

J is TRBJ1-2 and V is TRBV9, with D tentatively TRBD1 (6 bases). Germline values: CDR1 SGDLS, CDR2 YYNGEE. V was cut by 5 bases and J by 8 bases, with 19 bases left in between. The CDR3 length is 14 residues. In nucleotides, the CDR3 is TGTGCCAGCAGTGCCGGTTGGGGGCGTGGCGGCTACACCTTC. It codes for CASSAGWGRGGYTF.

In its sample, this clone was seen a few times. V is TRBV7-9 and J is TRBJ1-1; D remains ambiguous. In germline, CDR1 is SEHNR, CDR2 FQNEAQ (reference sequence). This CDR3 spans 11 amino acids. The germline V and J ends were trimmed by 6 bases and 4 bases, with 6 bases remaining between them. The CDR3 reads CASREGTEAFF. In DNA, the CDR3 is TGTGCCAGCAGGGAGGGCACTGAAGCTTTCTTT.

The chain employs TRBV3-1 (or the pseudogene TRBV3-2) and TRBJ2-1, with D perhaps matching TRBD2 (6 bases). Trimming took off 1 base at V and 3 bases at J, with 16 bases between the two ends. The CDR3 has 17 residues. Germline-derived CDR1 and CDR2 are LGHDT and YNNKEL (reference sequence). The CDR3 spells CASSQVPDLDYYNEQFF. In DNA, the CDR3 is TGTGCCAGCAGCCAAGTTCCCGACTTGGACTACTACAATGAGCAGTTCTTC.

The chain employs TRBV29-1 and TRBJ1-1, with a tentative D call TRBD1 (5 bases). Between the trimmed V and J ends, which lost 1 base and 3 bases, there was a span of 15 bases. There are 15 residues in the CDR3. Germline CDR1 and CDR2: SQVTM and ANQGSEA. CDR3 nucleotides: TGCAGCGTTGAAGGGGGCCCTCGGGGGGACACTGAAGCTTTCTTT. Translating gives CSVEGGPRGDTEAFF. The whole variable domain, remainder taken from reference TRBV29-1 and TRBJ1-1, is SAVISQKPSRDICQRGTSLTIQCQVDSQVTMMFWYRQQPGQSLTLIATANQGSEATYESGFVIDKFPISRPNLTFSTLTVSNMSPEDSSIYLCSVEGGPRGDTEAFFGQGTRLTVV.